These 27 T cell receptor beta chains came from one sample sequenced in a study of regulatory T cells in long-lasting Graves disease (TCRdb year 2021). Interpreted using the paper, the time point label stands for: persistent/refractory GD, antithyroid drugs over 5 years with positive TRAb. For both TCR sequencing and RNA sequencing, RNA was extracted from PBMCs using TRIzol. Receptors were amplified or captured by multiplex PCR. Sequencing instrument: Illumina HiSeq 4000. CDR3 regions were amplified by Arm-PCR with iRepertoire HTBI primers to construct TCR beta libraries. TCRdb reprocessed the public reads (quality trimming at Q25 with fastp, clone calling with MiXCR) and kept in-frame beta chains. Rows with a matching CDR3 protein are joined into one entry that keeps the most common DNA and genes. The sample table lists roughly 400,000 distinct CDR3 sequences, 21% of them with a count of one. The top ten clones comprise 14% of the sample.

This specimen was peripheral blood mononuclear cells (PBMCs), taken when the disease was refractory, from a patient treated with antithyroid drugs. The receptor set was obtained from a female donor with Graves disease.

In this sample, this clonotype turned up a few times. This rearrangement joins TRBV6-5 to TRBJ1-4, with no clear D. The germline V and J ends were trimmed by 0 bases and 3 bases, with 8 bases remaining between them. The CDR3 covers 15 residues. Germline CDR1 MNHEY, CDR2 SVGAGI. The CDR3 nucleotides are TGTGCCAGCAGTTACTCCCCGGCGGCTAATGAAAAACTGTTTTTT. Residues: CASSYSPAANEKLFF.

This clonotype was observed many times. As DNA, the CDR3 is TGTGCCAGCAGCCAAACGACAGGGGACACTGAAGCTTTCTTT. Its translation: CASSQTTGDTEAFF. This chain connects TRBV7-9 to TRBJ1-1, with 8 bases matching TRBD1. Unmatched junction bases numbered 5, after V lost 5 bases and J lost 3 bases. From germline, CDR1 is SEHNR and CDR2 FQNEAQ (reference sequence). The CDR3 is made up of 14 amino acids.

The count of this clonotype is one. The gene calls are TRBV30 and TRBJ2-2, with D uncertain. This CDR3 is 12 amino acids long. The V end was cut by 2 bases, the J end by 5 bases, with 6 bases between. Germline CDR1 and CDR2: GTSNPN and SVGIG (reference sequence). CDR3: CAWSILTGELFF. The CDR3 coding sequence is TGTGCCTGGAGTATTCTAACCGGGGAGCTGTTTTTT.

At least ten counts were recorded for this clonotype. The rearrangement uses TRBV28 and TRBJ1-1, with D unresolved. Looked up from germline, CDR1 is MDHEN and CDR2 is SYDVKM. The ends were cut back, 6 bases at V and 0 bases at J, with 23 bases in the middle. CDR3 length: 18 amino acids. CDR3 protein: CASRIGPIHPRLNTEAFF. CDR3 DNA: TGTGCCAGCAGGATCGGTCCTATTCACCCCCGATTGAACACTGAAGCTTTCTTT.

Comment on this clonotype: Since no conserved phenylalanine or tryptophan closes the CDR3, a read error is the likely cause. This chain uses TRBV5-1 with TRBJ2-2; D is unresolved. Trimming cost V 4 bases and J 6 bases, with 16 bases left between them. CDR1 and CDR2 (germline): SGHRS, YFSETQ. The CDR3 is 15 residues long. CDR3: CASSTPLNVAGELFS. The CDR3 nucleotides read TGCGCCAGCAGCACCCCCCTTAACGTCGCCGGGGAGCTGTTTTCT.

This clonotype came up many times. Here the CDR3 DNA reads TGTGCCAGCAGTTTTGGGGAACAGAGGGCTCGGTATACCGGGGAGCTGTTTTTT. This gives the protein CASSFGEQRARYTGELFF. The rearrangement uses TRBV28 and TRBJ2-2, with D tentatively TRBD2 (5 bases). Germline V lookup: CDR1 MDHEN, CDR2 SYDVKM. Trimming took off 3 bases at V and 5 bases at J, with 22 bases between the two ends. There are 18 residues in the CDR3.

The chain employs TRBV9 and TRBJ2-1; possible D gene TRBD2, 6 bases. Trimming took 3 bases from V and 0 from J, leaving 13 bases between them. This CDR3 region has 16 residues. Germline CDR1 is SGDLS and CDR2 is YYNGEE. The CDR3 sequence: CASSDRRAGSYNEQFF. CDR3 nucleotide sequence: TGTGCCAGCAGCGATCGGAGGGCCGGCTCCTACAATGAGCAGTTCTTC.

The chain is built from TRBV2 and TRBJ1-6; TRBD1 matches 7 bases. CDR1 and CDR2 (germline): SNHLY, FYNNEI. This CDR3 region has 17 residues. The V segment lost 6 bases and the J segment 0 bases; nucleotides outside the gene matches: 8. CDR3 protein: CASSPTGTGSYNSPLHF. CDR3 sequence (DNA): TGTGCCAGCAGCCCGACAGGGACCGGCTCCTATAATTCACCCCTCCACTTT.

This clonotype has ten or more counts. V and J are TRBV12-3 or TRBV12-4 and TRBJ2-5, with a tentative D call TRBD2 (5 bases). Trimming removed 1 base from V and 1 base from J, with 7 bases in between. The CDR3 runs to 14 residues. CDR3 sequence: CASSLGGLQETQYF. The CDR3 nucleotides read TGTGCCAGCAGTTTAGGCGGGCTCCAAGAGACCCAGTACTTC.

This clonotype was seen at least ten times. V gene TRBV28 combines with J gene TRBJ1-1, with a weak D call TRBD1 (5 bases). The V end lost 7 bases, the J end lost 1 base, and 10 bases lay between the germline ends. The CDR3 covers 13 residues. Germline V gene lookup returns CDR1 MDHEN and CDR2 SYDVKM. The CDR3 here is CASKTQGNTEAFF. The CDR3 region has the DNA TGTGCCAGCAAAACTCAGGGGAACACTGAAGCTTTCTTT.

The chain combines TRBV19 with TRBJ2-3; a weak D match, TRBD2 (5 bases). This CDR3 comprises 15 residues. Germline V gene data show CDR1 as LNHDA and CDR2 as SQIVND (reference sequence). The V gene lost 5 bases and the J gene lost 0 bases, with 12 bases spanning the gap. The CDR3 DNA reads TGTGCCAGTAGTTCCGGACTTCCTAGCACAGATACGCAGTATTTT. Encoded protein: CASSSGLPSTDTQYF.

The sample holds a few counts of this clonotype. The chain combines TRBV15 with TRBJ1-1; 9 nucleotides align to TRBD1. The CDR3 runs 17 residues. V shed 0 bases and J 1 base; nucleotides not matched to a gene: 6. From germline, CDR1 is LNHNV and CDR2 YYDKDF (reference sequence). The CDR3 bases are TGTGCCACCAGCAGAGATGAAGGGACAGGGCCGAACACTGAAGCTTTCTTT. Residues: CATSRDEGTGPNTEAFF.

V gene TRBV29-1 combines with J gene TRBJ2-7, with D possibly being TRBD2 (6 bases). V was trimmed by 7 bases and J by 3 bases, leaving 25 bases between them. CDR1 is SQVTM, CDR2 ANQGSEA, per germline. The CDR3 has 16 residues. The CDR3 bases are TGCAGCGCCGCCACTGCGGGAAAGTCTTGGGGCTACGAGCAGTACTTC. It codes for CSAATAGKSWGYEQYF.

The genes are TRBV5-6 and TRBJ2-7; maybe TRBD2 (6 bases). This CDR3 comprises 15 residues. Germline V gene lookup returns CDR1 SGHDT and CDR2 YYEEEE. With 5 bases removed from V and 3 bases from J, the gap between germline ends came to 18 bases. The CDR3 nucleotides read TGTGCCAGCAGACTCTTACGGGAGAGGGGCTACGAGCAGTACTTC. Its protein product is CASRLLRERGYEQYF.

This clonotype was seen only a few times. The chain has TRBV11-2 and TRBJ2-7; 7 bases are shared with TRBD1. The CDR3 length is 16 residues. CDR1 and CDR2 from the germline V gene are SGHAT and FQNNGV. With V trimmed by 1 base and J by 4 bases, 10 bases remained unmatched. The CDR3 DNA sequence: TGTGCCAGCAGCTTAGGCCCCGGGACAGACCTATACGAGCAGTACTTC. Translating gives CASSLGPGTDLYEQYF.

The rearrangement uses TRBV14 and TRBJ2-2; D is perhaps TRBD1 (6 bases). Germline loops: CDR1 SGHDN, CDR2 FVKESK. The CDR3 is made up of 17 amino acids. With 2 bases removed from V and 8 bases from J, the gap between germline ends came to 21 bases. CDR3 nucleotide sequence: TGTGCCAGCAGCCAAAACAGGGCACGCGGTGGTGCGGGGGAGCTGTTTTTT. Protein: CASSQNRARGGAGELFF.

V usage is TRBV5-1 and J usage is TRBJ2-7; TRBD2 matches at 11 bases. The CDR3 consists of 15 residues. Germline assignment: CDR1 SGHRS and CDR2 YFSETQ. Unmatched junction bases numbered 4, after V lost 0 bases and J lost 5 bases. CDR3 coding DNA: TGCGCCAGCAGCTTGGAACTAGCGGGAGCGGACGAGCAGTACTTC. Residues: CASSLELAGADEQYF.

This clonotype was observed once. A read error is possible here, since a much larger clone lies one base away. The genes are TRBV29-1 and TRBJ1-5; 10 bases line up with TRBD1. The CDR3 totals 15 residues. CDR1 SQVTM and CDR2 ANQGSEA come from the germline V gene. CDR3: CRPGQGTMVNQPQHF. CDR3 coding DNA: TGCAGACCGGGACAGGGGACAATGGTCAATCAGCCCCAGCATTTT.

This clonotype was seen more than once but under ten times. The V call is TRBV5-6, the J call TRBJ2-7; D is ambiguous. V lost 2 bases to trimming and J lost 2 bases, with 11 bases between them. Germline CDR1 and CDR2: SGHDT and YYEEEE. The CDR3 has 14 residues. CDR3 amino acids: CASSFLGVPYEQYF. The CDR3 DNA follows: TGTGCCAGCAGCTTTCTAGGAGTACCCTACGAGCAGTACTTC.

This clonotype was picked up one time. V gene TRBV7-9 combines with J gene TRBJ2-7; TRBD2 might be the D (5 bases). V was cut by 1 base and J by 0 bases, with 10 bases left in between. Germline loops: CDR1 SEHNR, CDR2 FQNEAQ (reference sequence). The CDR3 spans 15 residues. The DNA of the CDR3 is TGTGCCAGCAGCTTAGTGGGCGGGCTCTCCTACGAGCAGTACTTC. It codes for CASSLVGGLSYEQYF.

This clonotype showed up just a few times. The V gene is TRBV15, the J gene TRBJ1-1; tentatively, D is TRBD1 (5 bases). The CDR3 runs 13 residues. The V gene lost 4 bases and the J gene lost 2 bases, with 8 bases spanning the gap. Looked up from germline, CDR1 is LNHNV and CDR2 is YYDKDF (reference sequence). Here the CDR3 reads CATSKTDNTEAFF. CDR3 nucleotides: TGTGCCACCAGCAAGACAGATAACACTGAAGCTTTCTTT. Full variable domain (outside the CDR3, taken from reference TRBV15 and TRBJ1-1): DAMVIQNPRYQVTQFGKPVTLSCSQTLNHNVMYWYQQKSSQAPKLLFHYYDKDFNNEADTPDNFQSRRPNTSFCFLDIRSPGLGDTAMYLCATSKTDNTEAFFGQGTRLTVV.

This clonotype turned up a few times. CDR3 nucleotide sequence: TGTGCCATCGGGGCAGGGGGCACTCAGCCCCAGCATTTT. This translates into CAIGAGGTQPQHF. The chain employs TRBV6-1 and TRBJ1-5, with TRBD1 matching 8 bases. Germline CDR1 is MNHNS and CDR2 is SASEGT. CDR3 length: 13 residues. V was pared by 10 bases and J by 6 bases, with 8 bases of the junction left unmatched.

This clonotype was counted between two and nine times. The V call is TRBV11-2, the J call TRBJ2-2; the D call may be TRBD1 or TRBD2 (6 bases each). CDR1 is SGHAT and CDR2 is FQNNGV in the germline V gene. The CDR3 consists of 16 residues. V lost 2 bases and J lost 4, with 14 bases in between. This chain's CDR3 is CASSLKEGGLTGELFF. The DNA for the CDR3 is TGTGCCAGCAGCTTAAAGGAGGGGGGCCTCACCGGGGAGCTGTTTTTT.

CDR3 bases: TGCGCCAGCAGCTTTCTCCCGGGGGGGGAGACCCAGTACTTC. Translated, it gives CASSFLPGGETQYF. The chain links TRBV4-1 to TRBJ2-5; TRBD2 matches 8 bases. This CDR3 has 14 residues. The germline gives CDR1 MGHRA, CDR2 YSYEKL. The V segment lost 5 bases and the J segment 5 bases; nucleotides outside the gene matches: 7.

This clonotype was seen ten or more times. J is TRBJ1-1 and V is TRBV3-1, with 9 bases fitting TRBD1. CDR3 size: 14 residues. The germline V gene encodes CDR1 LGHDT and CDR2 YNNKEL (reference sequence). V shed 3 bases, J shed 5 bases, and the junction held 4 bases outside the gene matches. CDR3 nucleotides: TGTGCCAGCAGCCAGGCACAGGGGGCTACTGAAGCTTTCTTT. Translation: CASSQAQGATEAFF.

This clonotype was seen at least ten times. This sequence joins TRBV20-1 and TRBJ1-2; D is undetermined. The CDR3 length is 13 residues. V was trimmed by 1 base and J by 8 bases, leaving 14 bases between them. Germline V gene sequence: CDR1 DFQATT, CDR2 SNEGSKA (reference sequence). The CDR3 nucleotides are TGCAGTGCTAGAGTCCTCGAGTCGGACGGCTACACCTTC. This codes for CSARVLESDGYTF.

This clonotype was seen many times. The CDR3 sequence: CASTIRVWRGASTEAFF. The DNA for the CDR3 is TGTGCCAGCACCATTAGGGTCTGGCGGGGGGCAAGTACTGAAGCTTTCTTT. The genes are TRBV11-2 and TRBJ1-1, with TRBD1 as a possible D gene (6 bases). There are 17 residues in the CDR3. The germline V gene has CDR1 SGHAT and CDR2 FQNNGV. V lost 7 bases to trimming and J lost 5 bases, with 26 bases between them.